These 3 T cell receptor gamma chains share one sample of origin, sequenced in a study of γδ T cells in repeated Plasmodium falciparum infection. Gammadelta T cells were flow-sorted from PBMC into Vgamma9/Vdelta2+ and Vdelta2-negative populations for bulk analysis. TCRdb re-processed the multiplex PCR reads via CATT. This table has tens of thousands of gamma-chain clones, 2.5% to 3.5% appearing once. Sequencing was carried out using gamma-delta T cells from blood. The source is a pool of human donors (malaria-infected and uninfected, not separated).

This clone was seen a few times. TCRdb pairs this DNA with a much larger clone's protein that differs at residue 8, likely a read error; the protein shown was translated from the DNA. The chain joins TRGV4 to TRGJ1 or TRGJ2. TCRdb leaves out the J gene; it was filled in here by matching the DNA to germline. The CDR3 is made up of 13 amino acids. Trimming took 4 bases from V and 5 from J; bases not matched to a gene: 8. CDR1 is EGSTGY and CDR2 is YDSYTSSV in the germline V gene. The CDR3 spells CATWDLNHYKKLF. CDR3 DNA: TGTGCCACCTGGGACCTAAATCATTATAAGAAACTCTTT.

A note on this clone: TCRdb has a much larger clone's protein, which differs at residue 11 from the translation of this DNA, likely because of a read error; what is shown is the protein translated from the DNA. In nucleotides, the CDR3 is TGTGCCTTGTGGGAGTCATCACAGCCTTATGATAAGAAACTCTTT. Translated, it gives CALWESSQPYDKKLF. The chain is built from TRGV9 and TRGJ1 or TRGJ2. Germline values: CDR1 GITISATS, CDR2 ISYDGTV (reference sequence). CDR3 size: 15 residues.

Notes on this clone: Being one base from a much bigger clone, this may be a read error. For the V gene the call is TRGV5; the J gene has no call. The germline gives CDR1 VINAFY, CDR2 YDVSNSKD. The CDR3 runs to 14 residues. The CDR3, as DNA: TGTGCCACCTGGGACAGGCCAACGAATTATAAGAAGCTCTTT. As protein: CATWDRPTNYKKLF.